The 2 T cell receptor beta chains in this list originate from one sample, sequenced in a study of T-cell reconstitution after alpha-beta-depleted transplantation in children. The TCRbeta library was prepared with unique molecular identifiers. A single record per CDR3 protein comes from TCRdb applying MiXCR to the PCR reads. The sample consists of about 580,000 distinct CDR3 sequences, under 30% of them appearing once. The source material was PBMCs, mostly from graft donor cells, sampled 360 days after TCRalphabeta/CD19-depleted stem cell transplant. These receptors originate from a boy in the first two years of life who had a stem cell transplant for acute myeloid leukemia, so the T cells may come from the graft donor.

This chain links TRBV10-3 with TRBJ2-7, with TRBD1 matching 7 bases. Germline V gene lookup returns CDR1 ENHRY and CDR2 SYGVKD. V shed 3 bases and J 2 bases; nucleotides not matched to a gene: 7. This CDR3 is 15 amino acids long. The CDR3 coding sequence is TGTGCCATCAGTGATTCACTGACAGGGCCCTACGAGCAGTACTTC. Translating it yields CAISDSLTGPYEQYF.

This clonotype was observed many times. The V and J genes are TRBV12-3 or TRBV12-4 and TRBJ1-1, with D possibly TRBD1 on 5 matching bases. Trimming cost V 5 bases and J 1 base, with 11 bases left between them. There are 14 residues in the CDR3. CDR3 loop: CASSPGRRNTEAFF. The CDR3 nucleotides are TGTGCCAGCAGTCCGGGACGGAGGAACACTGAAGCTTTCTTT.